The rows below give T cell receptor beta chains drawn from one sample of a study of vaccination effects on CD4 cells after COVID-19. TCRdb's copy holds only in-frame clones and misses some; the assay was immunoSEQ multiplex PCR. The table lists nearly 35,000 clones, about 75% of them singletons, with under 7.5% in the top ten. These receptors have no known antigen. The material was CD4+ T cells from PBMCs cultured without peptide, obtained after COVID-19 vaccination. These receptors were taken from a human donor who had a prior SARS-CoV-2 infection. The CDR3 runs from the conserved cysteine through the conserved F or W. Fields, in order: V gene, clone size, J gene, D gene, CDR3 protein, CDR3 DNA. A D gene is named only where the DNA matches it firmly. Rows give clone size only sometimes, using once, few, many, or a class for an expanded clone.

V: TRBV5-1
size: .
J: TRBJ1-4
D: TRBD1
CDR3: CASSQQGGGEKLFF
DNA: TGCGCCAGCAGCCAACAGGGGGGAGGTGAAAAACTGTTTTTT

V: TRBV7-9
size: .
J: TRBJ1-1
D: .
CDR3: CASSSRNTEAFF
DNA: TGTGCCAGCAGCTCGAGGAACACTGAAGCTTTCTTT

V: TRBV11-2
size: .
J: TRBJ2-1
D: .
CDR3: CASRRAGTQTFF
DNA: TGTGCCAGCAGGCGCGCCGGGACCCAAACGTTCTTC

V: TRBV2
size: .
J: TRBJ2-3
D: .
CDR3: CASSEGTRRTDTQYF
DNA: TGTGCCAGCAGTGAAGGGACTCGCCGCACAGATACGCAGTATTTT

V: TRBV6-5
size: .
J: TRBJ1-1
D: .
CDR3: CASSSQSRVNTEAFF
DNA: TGTGCCAGCAGTTCCCAATCCAGGGTGAACACTGAAGCTTTCTTT

V: TRBV9
size: once
J: TRBJ2-1
D: TRBD1
CDR3: CASSGGQGRYNEQFF
DNA: TGTGCCAGCAGCGGTGGACAGGGACGTTACAATGAGCAGTTCTTC

V: TRBV7-9
size: .
J: TRBJ1-4
D: .
CDR3: CASTLSGSNEKLFF
DNA: TGTGCCAGCACCCTAAGCGGGTCTAATGAAAAACTGTTTTTT

V: TRBV7-3
size: once
J: TRBJ1-6
D: .
CDR3: CASSSGNSPLHF
DNA: TGTGCCAGCAGCTCGGGGAATTCACCCCTCCACTTT

V: TRBV10-3
size: .
J: TRBJ1-5
D: .
CDR3: CAISEIGGDQPQHF
DNA: TGTGCCATCAGTGAGATAGGAGGGGATCAGCCCCAGCATTTT

V: TRBV29-1
size: .
J: TRBJ2-7
D: TRBD2
CDR3: CSVLTSVGYEQYF
DNA: TGCAGCGTTTTGACTAGCGTAGGCTACGAGCAGTACTTC

V: TRBV2
size: .
J: TRBJ2-1
D: .
CDR3: CASIVTWDVGEQFF
DNA: TGTGCCAGCATTGTGACGTGGGACGTGGGTGAGCAGTTCTTC

V: TRBV7-2
size: .
J: TRBJ1-1
D: .
CDR3: CASSLGVGTEAFF
DNA: TGTGCCAGCAGCTTAGGGGTGGGTACTGAAGCTTTCTTT

V: TRBV7-2
size: .
J: TRBJ2-3
D: .
CDR3: CASTVPSTDTQYF
DNA: TGTGCCAGCACGGTACCTAGCACAGATACGCAGTATTTT

V: TRBV7-2
size: once
J: TRBJ2-5
D: TRBD2
CDR3: CASSIVPSGGENQETQYF
DNA: TGTGCCAGCAGTATAGTTCCCAGCGGGGGGGAAAACCAAGAGACCCAGTACTTC

V: TRBV19
size: .
J: TRBJ1-5
D: .
CDR3: CASSPFRKSNQPQHF
DNA: TGTGCCAGTAGTCCCTTCCGAAAAAGCAATCAGCCCCAGCATTTT

V: TRBV5-6
size: .
J: TRBJ1-4
D: .
CDR3: CASSLGQKYEKLFF
DNA: TGTGCCAGCAGCTTGGGGCAGAAATATGAAAAACTGTTTTTT

V: TRBV20-1
size: .
J: TRBJ1-2
D: .
CDR3: CSGPPLYGYTF
DNA: TGCAGTGGACCTCCCCTCTATGGCTACACCTTC

V: TRBV27
size: few
J: TRBJ2-6
D: TRBD2
CDR3: CASSLLGAGGSSGANVLTF
DNA: TGTGCCAGCAGTTTATTGGGGGCGGGGGGCTCAAGTGGGGCCAACGTCCTGACTTTC

V: TRBV18
size: .
J: TRBJ2-5
D: TRBD2
CDR3: CASSPPQQAGGRETQYF
DNA: TGTGCCAGCTCACCACCGCAGCAAGCGGGGGGCAGGGAGACCCAGTACTTC

V: TRBV19
size: .
J: TRBJ1-5
D: .
CDR3: CASSKRGSGAPSNQPQHF
DNA: TGTGCCAGCAGTAAGAGAGGTTCGGGGGCTCCTAGCAATCAGCCCCAGCATTTT

V: TRBV5-4
size: .
J: TRBJ2-7
D: TRBD2
CDR3: CASSFGGAYEQYF
DNA: TGTGCCAGCAGCTTCGGGGGGGCCTACGAGCAGTACTTC

V: TRBV4-2
size: .
J: TRBJ2-3
D: .
CDR3: CASSQDLVPMSPDTQYF
DNA: TGTGCCAGCAGCCAAGATCTAGTTCCAATGTCGCCAGATACGCAGTATTTT

V: TRBV7-2
size: .
J: TRBJ2-2
D: TRBD2
CDR3: CASSGGRATGELFF
DNA: TGTGCCAGCAGCGGCGGGAGGGCCACCGGGGAGCTGTTTTTT

V: TRBV27
size: .
J: TRBJ2-5
D: .
CDR3: CASSPGPQWETQYF
DNA: TGTGCCAGCAGCCCGGGACCTCAGTGGGAGACCCAGTACTTC

V: TRBV30
size: .
J: TRBJ2-1
D: .
CDR3: CASLPADSYNEQFF
DNA: TGTGCCAGCCTGCCGGCCGACTCCTACAATGAGCAGTTCTTC

V: TRBV5-4
size: .
J: TRBJ2-2
D: TRBD2
CDR3: CASTRRGGSNTGELFF
DNA: TGTGCCAGCACACGACGGGGGGGATCGAACACCGGGGAGCTGTTTTTT

V: TRBV2
size: .
J: TRBJ1-1
D: TRBD1
CDR3: CASSEGGDLGQFQWGTEAFF
DNA: TGTGCCAGCAGTGAAGGGGGGGATTTGGGACAGTTCCAATGGGGAACTGAAGCTTTCTTT

V: TRBV5-4
size: few
J: TRBJ2-2
D: TRBD1
CDR3: CASSHIPGQGATGELFF
DNA: TGTGCCAGCAGCCACATACCGGGACAGGGTGCCACCGGGGAGCTGTTTTTT

V: TRBV19
size: few
J: TRBJ2-2
D: .
CDR3: CASSKWGSRVSKNTGELFF
DNA: TGTGCCAGTTCCAAATGGGGGAGTAGGGTCTCCAAGAACACCGGGGAGCTGTTTTTT

V: TRBV19
size: .
J: TRBJ2-7
D: .
CDR3: CASSKDPGHYYEQYF
DNA: TGTGCCAGTAGTAAGGACCCGGGACACTACTACGAGCAGTACTTC

V: TRBV30
size: .
J: TRBJ1-3
D: TRBD1
CDR3: CAWSGGDSSGNTIYF
DNA: TGTGCCTGGAGTGGGGGGGACAGCTCTGGAAACACCATATATTTT

V: TRBV6-5
size: .
J: TRBJ1-6
D: .
CDR3: CASRPDGSNSPLHF
DNA: TGTGCCAGCAGGCCCGACGGCTCAAATTCACCCCTCCACTTT

V: TRBV5-6
size: few
J: TRBJ2-2
D: .
CDR3: CASSYSFLTGELFF
DNA: TGTGCCAGCAGCTACTCTTTCCTCACCGGGGAGCTGTTTTTT

V: TRBV5-4
size: .
J: TRBJ2-2
D: .
CDR3: CASSPPGGLTAGELFF
DNA: TGTGCCAGCAGCCCCCCCGGGGGTTTGACTGCCGGGGAGCTGTTTTTT

V: TRBV23-1
size: .
J: TRBJ1-2
D: .
CDR3: CASSQPTCRVYGYTF
DNA: TGCGCCAGCAGTCAACCCACCTGCAGGGTCTATGGCTACACCTTC

V: TRBV18
size: .
J: TRBJ2-3
D: .
CDR3: CASSPVLGGPGDTQYF
DNA: TGTGCCAGCTCACCAGTGCTAGGGGGGCCAGGGGATACGCAGTATTTT

V: TRBV6-5
size: .
J: TRBJ1-1
D: .
CDR3: CASSSRMNTEAFF
DNA: TGTGCCAGCAGTTCCAGAATGAACACTGAAGCTTTCTTT

V: TRBV27
size: .
J: TRBJ1-2
D: TRBD1
CDR3: CASRLQGAGYGYTF
DNA: TGTGCCAGCAGATTACAGGGGGCTGGGTATGGCTACACCTTC

V: TRBV27
size: .
J: TRBJ2-7
D: .
CDR3: CASSLYLGYEQYF
DNA: TGTGCCAGCAGTTTGTATCTGGGCTACGAGCAGTACTTC

V: TRBV19
size: .
J: TRBJ1-2
D: .
CDR3: CASSIRVFNYGYTF
DNA: TGTGCCAGTAGTATAAGGGTCTTTAACTATGGCTACACCTTC

V: TRBV19
size: .
J: TRBJ1-2
D: TRBD1
CDR3: CASSILTGGVYGYTF
DNA: TGTGCCAGTAGTATATTGACAGGGGGCGTCTATGGCTACACCTTC

V: TRBV18
size: .
J: TRBJ2-5
D: TRBD1
CDR3: CASSLQGQETQYF
DNA: TGTGCCAGCTCATTACAGGGGCAAGAGACCCAGTACTTC

V: TRBV10-3
size: .
J: TRBJ1-4
D: .
CDR3: CAISQGLTGEKLFF
DNA: TGTGCCATCAGTCAGGGACTAACGGGGGAAAAACTGTTTTTT

V: TRBV5-4
size: .
J: TRBJ2-3
D: .
CDR3: CASSLSTATDTQYF
DNA: TGTGCCAGCAGCTTGAGCACGGCTACAGATACGCAGTATTTT

V: TRBV5-8
size: .
J: TRBJ2-3
D: .
CDR3: CASSFSISTDTQYF
DNA: TGTGCCAGCAGCTTCAGCATTAGCACAGATACGCAGTATTTT

V: TRBV5-8
size: few
J: TRBJ1-5
D: TRBD1
CDR3: CASSIEQGGGNQPQHF
DNA: TGTGCCAGCAGCATAGAACAGGGGGGAGGCAATCAGCCCCAGCATTTT

V: TRBV9
size: .
J: TRBJ1-6
D: TRBD1
CDR3: CASSFRGDSSYNSPLHF
DNA: TGTGCCAGCAGCTTCCGCGGGGACAGCTCCTATAATTCACCCCTCCACTTT

V: TRBV11-2
size: .
J: TRBJ2-2
D: TRBD1
CDR3: CASSLGGQGSNTGELFF
DNA: TGTGCCAGCAGCTTAGGGGGACAGGGGTCGAACACCGGGGAGCTGTTTTTT

V: TRBV2
size: .
J: TRBJ2-5
D: TRBD2
CDR3: CASSEALSGSSQETQYF
DNA: TGTGCCAGCAGTGAAGCGCTCAGCGGGAGTTCCCAAGAGACCCAGTACTTC

V: TRBV7-9
size: .
J: TRBJ1-2
D: .
CDR3: CASSLGGDYGYTF
DNA: TGTGCCAGCAGCTTAGGTGGGGACTATGGCTACACCTTC

V: TRBV19
size: .
J: TRBJ2-2
D: .
CDR3: CASSPQPGANTGELFF
DNA: TGTGCCAGTAGTCCTCAACCGGGGGCCAACACCGGGGAGCTGTTTTTT

V: TRBV6-6
size: .
J: TRBJ2-1
D: TRBD2
CDR3: CASQTSGAYYNEQFF
DNA: TGTGCCAGCCAAACTAGCGGGGCGTATTACAATGAGCAGTTCTTC

V: TRBV5-4
size: .
J: TRBJ2-7
D: TRBD2
CDR3: CASSFGGVSSYEQYF
DNA: TGTGCCAGCAGCTTTGGGGGGGTGAGCTCCTACGAGCAGTACTTC

V: TRBV5-6
size: .
J: TRBJ2-2
D: .
CDR3: CASSFSSSGGELFF
DNA: TGTGCCAGCAGCTTCTCTAGCTCCGGCGGGGAGCTGTTTTTT

V: TRBV5-6
size: .
J: TRBJ1-1
D: TRBD1
CDR3: CASSLSVGTGLTEAFF
DNA: TGTGCCAGCAGCTTGAGTGTTGGGACAGGTTTAACTGAAGCTTTCTTT

V: TRBV4-2
size: medium-sized
J: TRBJ2-7
D: TRBD2
CDR3: CASSQLLAGGYEQYF
DNA: TGTGCCAGCAGCCAGCTACTAGCGGGGGGCTACGAGCAGTACTTC

V: TRBV5-1
size: .
J: TRBJ2-7
D: TRBD2
CDR3: CASSLNSGAYEQYF
DNA: TGCGCCAGCAGCTTAAATAGCGGGGCCTACGAGCAGTACTTC

V: TRBV4-1
size: few
J: TRBJ1-4
D: TRBD1
CDR3: CASSQDMRGGSGEKLFF
DNA: TGCGCCAGCAGCCAAGATATGAGAGGGGGCTCGGGTGAAAAACTGTTTTTT

V: TRBV2
size: .
J: TRBJ1-2
D: .
CDR3: CASSEQGPYGYTF
DNA: TGTGCCAGCAGTGAGCAGGGACCATATGGCTACACCTTC